The sequence of this TCR beta chain was determined in a study of T cell responses to AZD1222 COVID-19 vaccine. Study overall: Timing groups of about 4 and about 12 weeks for second doses were pooled. General observations from the study: White British people made up most donors, females outnumbered males, and clonal diversity was possibly underestimated. Two doses of AZD1222 preceded a rise in Spike-specific TCR breadth and depth. Spike was spanned by vaccine-associated CD4 TCRs, with dominance at 160-218 and 743-854.

Of note for this clone: Its matching antigen is unknown.

The germline V gene encodes CDR1 SGHNT and CDR2 YYREEE (reference sequence). The CDR3 runs 14 residues. V was trimmed by 0 bases and J by 7 bases, leaving 14 bases between them. Method: immunoSEQ multiplex PCR; TCRdb's copy keeps in-frame clones and lacks some. This table holds 150,000 to 200,000 clones, roughly 92% found once. Sample: peripheral blood, taken on day 0 of AZD1222 vaccination. The sequence was collected from an adult in good health. The rearrangement joins TRBV5-4 to TRBJ2-7; D not certain. The CDR3 DNA reads as TGTGCCAGCAGCTTGGACCAGTGGTCAAATGAGCAGTACTTC. It specifies CASSLDQWSNEQYF.